The 29 T cell receptor beta chains listed next were all sequenced from one sample in a study of shared clonotypes between healthy human individuals. This table comes from immunoSEQ multiplex PCR, and its TCRdb copy is limited to in-frame clones, with some not included. The sample contains more than 2 million clones, just under 95% of which appear only once. Naive CD8 cells lacked CD45RO, underwent positive selection for CCR7 and left out terminally differentiated effector memory CD45RA+ cells. The sequencing input was naive CD8+ T cells from PBMCs. The receptors come from a man younger than 35 in good health. Some clones in this sample may be carry-over from other donors' samples.

The V call is TRBV30, the J call TRBJ1-2; D is undetermined. V lost 7 bases, J lost 3 bases, and 15 bases lay in between. The V gene's germline CDR1 is GTSNPN and CDR2 SVGIG (reference sequence). The CDR3 has 13 amino acids. Here the CDR3 reads CASDPGFDYGYTF. For the CDR3, the DNA is TGTGCCTCCGACCCAGGATTTGACTATGGCTACACCTTC.

This rearrangement joins TRBV10-3 to TRBJ1-1, with D perhaps TRBD1 (6 bases). Trimming pared 4 bases from V and 1 base from J, leaving 13 bases between. Germline lookup yields CDR1 ENHRY and CDR2 SYGVKD. The CDR3 is 15 residues long. CDR3 protein: CAISGWDTSNTEAFF. The CDR3 region has the DNA TGTGCCATCAGTGGCTGGGACACCTCGAACACTGAAGCTTTCTTT.

This chain links TRBV15 with TRBJ2-1, with 10 bases lining up with TRBD2. Germline V gene data show CDR1 as LNHNV and CDR2 as YYDKDF (reference sequence). The CDR3 has 16 residues. The ends lost 3 bases at V and 4 bases at J; junction bases unmatched: 6. CDR3 bases: TGTGCCACCAGCAGCGGACTAGCGGTATCATACAATGAGCAGTTCTTC. Its translation is CATSSGLAVSYNEQFF.

The chain recombines TRBV15 with TRBJ1-3; TRBD1 is a possible D gene (6 bases). The CDR3 has 18 amino acids. The germline CDR1 and CDR2 sequences are LNHNV and YYDKDF (reference sequence). The V and J ends lost 2 bases and 2 bases respectively, with 19 bases between them. The CDR3 DNA follows: TGTGCCACCAGCAGATCCTCGAATCTTGGACAGACTGGAAACACCATATATTTT. This codes for CATSRSSNLGQTGNTIYF.

The chain couples TRBV25-1 to TRBJ2-2; D remains ambiguous. Germline V gene sequence: CDR1 MGHDK, CDR2 SYGVNS. Trimming removed 8 bases from V and 8 bases from J, with 9 bases in between. The CDR3 length is 11 residues. The CDR3 coding sequence is TGTGCCAGCGGACCCGGGGGGGAGCTGTTTTTT. The encoded protein is CASGPGGELFF.

To note about this clone: The sample has other DNA sequences that encode this CDR3 too. This chain uses TRBV27 with TRBJ1-5, with D hard to call. The V end lost 3 bases, the J end lost 0 bases, and 6 bases lay between the germline ends. CDR1 and CDR2 (germline): MNHEY, SMNVEV (reference sequence). The CDR3 has 14 residues. The CDR3 DNA is TGTGCCAGCAGTTTGCGAAATAGCAATCAGCCCCAGCATTTT. Protein product: CASSLRNSNQPQHF.

Note on this clone: Other nucleotide sequences from this sample produce the same CDR3. The rearrangement joins TRBV29-1 to TRBJ1-1, with TRBD1 as a possible D gene (5 bases). V was clipped by 6 bases and J by 0 bases, with 14 bases between them. This CDR3 region has 14 residues. CDR1 and CDR2 from the germline V gene are SQVTM and ANQGSEA. In DNA form, the CDR3 reads TGCAGCGTCTTCCCAGGGACCATGAACACTGAAGCTTTCTTT. It specifies CSVFPGTMNTEAFF.

About this clone itself: This same CDR3 is encoded by further DNA sequences in the sample. The V gene is TRBV9, the J gene TRBJ1-5; 7 positions agree with TRBD1. J gave up 1 base and V 4 bases, and 5 bases lay outside the gene matches. There are 15 residues in the CDR3. The germline gives CDR1 SGDLS, CDR2 YYNGEE. CDR3 region: CASSRTGASNQPQHF. The CDR3 nucleotides are TGTGCCAGCAGCCGAACAGGGGCGAGCAATCAGCCCCAGCATTTT.

For the CDR3, the DNA is TGTGCCAGCAGCCCCATTCAGATCCCGGGCTACAATGAGCAGTTCTTC. Its protein is CASSPIQIPGYNEQFF. The chain links TRBV7-8 to TRBJ2-1; D gene ambiguous. CDR3 length equals 16 residues. The germline CDR1 and CDR2 sequences are SGHVS and FQNEAQ. V lost 5 bases and J 3 bases, leaving 17 bases between the germline ends.

The gene calls are TRBV11-2 and TRBJ1-1; D possibly corresponds to TRBD1 (5 bases). CDR1 and CDR2 (germline): SGHAT, FQNNGV. The CDR3 totals 16 residues. Trimming took off 1 base at V and 5 bases at J, with 17 bases between the two ends. The CDR3 spells CASSLGYRLRDTEAFF. The CDR3 DNA reads TGTGCCAGCAGCTTAGGGTACCGCCTCAGGGATACTGAAGCTTTCTTT.

J is TRBJ1-2 and V is TRBV9, with TRBD1 identical over 7 bases. The germline V gene encodes CDR1 SGDLS and CDR2 YYNGEE. After removal of 2 bases from V and 5 bases from J, the junction contained 18 bases not matched to a gene. The CDR3 length is 18 residues. This chain's CDR3 is CASSVRGTAQSTGYGYTF. The CDR3 coding sequence is TGTGCCAGCAGCGTCCGCGGGACAGCTCAGTCCACAGGGTATGGCTACACCTTC.

This clone has just a few counts. The same CDR3 also results from other DNA sequences found in this sample. V usage is TRBV27 and J usage is TRBJ2-2; no clear D gene. Germline assignment: CDR1 MNHEY and CDR2 SMNVEV (reference sequence). This CDR3 is built from 12 residues. V lost 5 bases to trimming and J lost 0 bases, with 1 base between them. The CDR3 reads CASSTNTGELFF. For the CDR3, the DNA is TGTGCCAGCAGTACGAACACCGGGGAGCTGTTTTTT.

CDR3 sequence: CASSPSGTEVYTF. CDR3 nucleotide sequence: TGTGCCAGCAGCCCTTCCGGGACAGAGGTCTACACCTTC. V is TRBV7-9 and J is TRBJ1-2; 7 bases match TRBD1. V gave up 5 bases and J gave up 10 bases; unmatched junction bases: 10. This CDR3 region has 13 residues. Germline CDR1 reads SEHNR; CDR2 reads FQNEAQ (reference sequence).

This clone was seen a single time. A much larger clone sits a single nucleotide away, making a read error possible. The gene calls are TRBV7-9 and TRBJ2-7, with D possibly TRBD1 on 7 matching bases. Per germline, CDR1 SEHNR and CDR2 FQNEAQ (reference sequence). The CDR3 runs to 14 residues. V was shortened by 5 bases and J by 0 bases, with 11 bases between the two germline ends. The CDR3 spells CASSGGDSSYEQYF. The CDR3 region has the DNA TGTGCCAGCAGCGGAGGGGACAGCTCCTACGAGCAGTACTTC.

The chain has TRBV10-3 and TRBJ1-2; 8 positions agree with TRBD1. Germline CDR1 and CDR2: ENHRY and SYGVKD. Losses at the gene ends were 5 bases for V and 6 bases for J; bases not matched to a gene: 5. The CDR3 runs to 13 residues. The CDR3 region is CAISLTGEDGYTF. The CDR3 coding sequence is TGTGCCATCAGTTTGACAGGGGAGGATGGCTACACCTTC.

The chain recombines TRBV4-1 with TRBJ1-1, with 8 bases matching TRBD1. V lost 3 bases to trimming and J lost 3 bases; unmatched junction nucleotides: 0. This CDR3 is 13 amino acids long. Germline V gene data show CDR1 as MGHRA and CDR2 as YSYEKL. The CDR3 region has the DNA TGCGCCAGCAGCCAGACAGGGGACACTGAAGCTTTCTTT. This codes for CASSQTGDTEAFF.

The J gene is TRBJ2-7, the V gene TRBV7-6; tentatively, D is TRBD2 (6 bases). The CDR3 spans 15 residues. The V and J ends lost 0 bases and 0 bases respectively, with 9 bases between them. Germline V CDR1 and CDR2: SGHVS, FNYEAQ. CDR3: CASSLAGGVSYEQYF. The DNA of the CDR3 is TGTGCCAGCAGCTTAGCGGGCGGGGTCTCCTACGAGCAGTACTTC.

CDR3: CASSLEGGYSEQYF. The CDR3 nucleotides are TGTGCCAGCAGCTTAGAGGGCGGATACTCCGAGCAGTACTTC. V and J are TRBV7-3 and TRBJ2-7, with a tentative D call TRBD2 (5 bases). Deletions cut 2 bases from V and 6 bases from J, with 14 bases between. The CDR3 has 14 residues. Germline V gene sequence: CDR1 SGHTA, CDR2 FQGTGA.

The J gene is TRBJ1-1, the V gene TRBV28; D ambiguous. The ends were cut back, 10 bases at V and 8 bases at J, with 17 bases in the middle. CDR1 is MDHEN, CDR2 SYDVKM, per germline. This CDR3 has 12 residues. CDR3 DNA sequence: TGTGCCACCGCCGAGCAGTCGGGGGAAGCTTTCTTT. Amino acid sequence: CATAEQSGEAFF.

This CDR3 reads CASSPVPGGEQYF. In DNA form, the CDR3 reads TGTGCCAGCAGCCCCGTACCGGGGGGCGAGCAGTACTTC. The chain couples TRBV11-2 to TRBJ2-7; 7 nucleotides line up with TRBD2. J gave up 6 bases and V 5 bases, and 7 bases lay outside the gene matches. The CDR3 length is 13 residues. Germline V lookup: CDR1 SGHAT, CDR2 FQNNGV.

The rearrangement joins TRBV19 to TRBJ2-7; D may match TRBD1 or TRBD2 (5 bases each). There are 16 residues in the CDR3. Between the trimmed V and J ends, which lost 5 bases and 2 bases, there was a span of 19 bases. Germline V gene lookup returns CDR1 LNHDA and CDR2 SQIVND (reference sequence). CDR3: CASSPEGLRVAYEQYF. DNA of the CDR3: TGTGCCAGTAGTCCTGAGGGGTTGAGGGTAGCCTACGAGCAGTACTTC.

This sequence joins TRBV28 and TRBJ2-2; unclear D gene. Germline CDR1 and CDR2: MDHEN and SYDVKM. With 10 bases removed from V and 0 bases from J, the gap between germline ends came to 12 bases. The CDR3 spans 14 residues. The chain's CDR3 is CATHVHPNTGELFF. Here the CDR3 DNA reads TGTGCCACCCACGTTCACCCGAACACCGGGGAGCTGTTTTTT.

The chain couples TRBV21-1 to TRBJ2-1; TRBD2 is the table's D call, not checked against the DNA. TRBV21-1 is noted as a pseudogene. The CDR3 runs to 15 residues. CDR3 DNA: TGTGCCAGCAGCAAATATAGACTAGCTAACAATGAGCAGTTCTTC. This sequence encodes CASSKYRLANNEQFF.

The CDR3 DNA sequence: TGTGCCAGCAGCTTAGGAGGGAGTCAGCCCCAGCATTTT. This sequence encodes CASSLGGSQPQHF. The V call is TRBV7-8, the J call TRBJ1-5, with D hard to call. The CDR3 has 13 amino acids. V gave up 1 base and J gave up 6 bases, with 7 bases separating them. Germline CDR1 and CDR2: SGHVS and FQNEAQ.

The chain is built from TRBV7-6 and TRBJ2-1; D unclear. Germline CDR1 SGHVS, CDR2 FNYEAQ. Trimming took 3 bases from V and 0 from J, leaving 15 bases between them. This CDR3 has 17 residues. Written as DNA, the CDR3 is TGTGCCAGCAGCTTTTGGGCGAGACCAAGCTCCTACAATGAGCAGTTCTTC. It is translated as CASSFWARPSSYNEQFF.

The CDR3 sequence is CASNLQGEDGYTF. The CDR3 region has the DNA TGTGCCAGCAACCTTCAGGGGGAGGATGGCTACACCTTC. This chain links TRBV28 with TRBJ1-2; 7 nucleotides align to TRBD1. Trimming cost V 7 bases and J 6 bases; bases outside gene matches: 8. The CDR3 contains 13 residues. Germline assignment: CDR1 MDHEN and CDR2 SYDVKM.

This rearrangement joins TRBV6-1 to TRBJ2-7; 8 bases match TRBD2. The CDR3 covers 14 residues. Trimming at V came to 2 bases and at J to 2 bases, leaving 2 bases not matched to a gene. CDR1 and CDR2 (germline): MNHNS, SASEGT. Here the CDR3 DNA reads TGTGCCAGCAGTGAAAGGACTAGCCCCTACGAGCAGTACTTC. Its protein is CASSERTSPYEQYF.

The chain combines TRBV28 with TRBJ1-1; possible D gene TRBD1, 5 bases. Per germline, CDR1 MDHEN and CDR2 SYDVKM. The ends were cut back, 1 base at V and 5 bases at J, with 11 bases in the middle. The CDR3 is made up of 14 amino acids. CDR3 amino acids: CASSLSNGGTEAFF. Written as DNA, the CDR3 is TGTGCCAGCAGTTTATCTAATGGGGGGACTGAAGCTTTCTTT.

The chain links TRBV4-1 to TRBJ2-2; D is undetermined. Looked up from germline, CDR1 is MGHRA and CDR2 is YSYEKL. Deletions cut 1 base from V and 1 base from J, with 7 bases between. This CDR3 comprises 15 residues. The CDR3 DNA sequence: TGCGCCAGCAGCCAAGTGGGATTGAACACCGGGGAGCTGTTTTTT. It is translated as CASSQVGLNTGELFF.